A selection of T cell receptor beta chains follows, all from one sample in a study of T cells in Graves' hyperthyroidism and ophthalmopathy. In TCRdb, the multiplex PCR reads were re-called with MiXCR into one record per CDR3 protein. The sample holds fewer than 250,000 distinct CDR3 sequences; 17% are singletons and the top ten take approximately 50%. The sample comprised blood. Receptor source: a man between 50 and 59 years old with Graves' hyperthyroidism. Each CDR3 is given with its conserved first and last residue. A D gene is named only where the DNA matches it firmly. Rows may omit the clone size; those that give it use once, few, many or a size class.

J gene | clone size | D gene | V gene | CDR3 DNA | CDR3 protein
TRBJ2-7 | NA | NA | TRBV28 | TGTGCCAGCAGCCCGGACGGTCCCGGGGAGCAGTACTTC | CASSPDGPGEQYF
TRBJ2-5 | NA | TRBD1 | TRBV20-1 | TGCACTACGCCGGAACAGGGGAAGACCCAGTACTTC | CTTPEQGKTQYF
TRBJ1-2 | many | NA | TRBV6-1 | TGTGCCAGCAGTTTCGACTCGGACAGCACTAACTATGGCTACACCTTC | CASSFDSDSTNYGYTF
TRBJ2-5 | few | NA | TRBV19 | TGTGCCAGTGCAGGGGTACTACAAGAGACCCAGTACTTC | CASAGVLQETQYF
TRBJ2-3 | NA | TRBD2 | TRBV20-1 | TGCAGTGCCCCTCCTGTCACTAGCGGGAGCACAGATACGCAGTATTTT | CSAPPVTSGSTDTQYF
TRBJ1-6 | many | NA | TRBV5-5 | TGTGCCAGCAGCGATCCGGGACATCTTAATTCACCCCTCCACTTT | CASSDPGHLNSPLHF
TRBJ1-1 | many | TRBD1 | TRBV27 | TGTGCCAGCAGTCTGATCCGGGACAGCATGAACACTGAAGCTTTCTTT | CASSLIRDSMNTEAFF
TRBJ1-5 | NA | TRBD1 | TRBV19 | TGTGCCAGTAGTATACCGGGGCAGGGGGCGTCTGGTCAGCCCCAGCATTTT | CASSIPGQGASGQPQHF
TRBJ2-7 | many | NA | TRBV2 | TGTGCCAGCACCCAGCACACCTACGAGCAGTACTTC | CASTQHTYEQYF
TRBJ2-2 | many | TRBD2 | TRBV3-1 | TGTGCCAGCACCACGAGCGGGACGGGCGGGGAGCTGTTTTTT | CASTTSGTGGELFF
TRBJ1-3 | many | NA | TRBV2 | TGTGCCAGCAGTGGCGGGTTCTCTGGAAACACCATATATTTT | CASSGGFSGNTIYF
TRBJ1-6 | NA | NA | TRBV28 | TGTGCCAGTCTTACAACTGAAAATTCACCCCTCCACTTT | CASLTTENSPLHF
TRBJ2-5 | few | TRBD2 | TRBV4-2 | TGTGCCAGCAGCCAAGACCCCCCGGGCCTAGCGGGCGGTGAGACCCAGTACTTC | CASSQDPPGLAGGETQYF
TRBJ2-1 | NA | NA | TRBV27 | TGTGCCAGCAGTCCCCGTGTTTTGGACAATGAGCAGTTCTTC | CASSPRVLDNEQFF
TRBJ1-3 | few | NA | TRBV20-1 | TGCAGTGCTAGAGATGCGAGAGAAGGTGGAAACACCATATATTTT | CSARDAREGGNTIYF
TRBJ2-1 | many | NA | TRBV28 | TGTGCCAGCAACCCAGACCGGGACGGATACAATGAGCAGTTCTTC | CASNPDRDGYNEQFF
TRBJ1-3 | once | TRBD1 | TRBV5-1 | TGCGCCAGCAGCCGGACAGGGGAACGAGACACCATATATTTT | CASSRTGERDTIYF
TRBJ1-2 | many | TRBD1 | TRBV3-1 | TGTGCCAGCAGCCAAGCTGACAGGGGGGGCTACACCTTC | CASSQADRGGYTF
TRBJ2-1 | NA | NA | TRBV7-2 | TGTGCCAGCAGCTTTAGAGTCAGGGGCGAGGGTAGCTCCTACAATAAGCAGTTCTTC | CASSFRVRGEGSSYNKQFF
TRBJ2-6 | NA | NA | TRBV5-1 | TGCGCCAGCGGCCAAGCCTCTGGGGCCAACGTCCTGACTTTC | CASGQASGANVLTF
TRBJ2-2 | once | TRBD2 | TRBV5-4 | TGTGCCAGCAGCTCGGGGAAGGGCGGGAGGAATACCGGGGAGCTGTTTTTT | CASSSGKGGRNTGELFF
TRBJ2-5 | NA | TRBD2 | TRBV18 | TGTGCCAGCTCATCGGGACTGGGAGGGGAGACCCGGTACTTC | CASSSGLGGETRYF
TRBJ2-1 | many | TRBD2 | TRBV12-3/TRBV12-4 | TGTGCCAGCAGTTTAGCCTTGCTAGCGGGAGTCTACAATGAGCAGTTCTTC | CASSLALLAGVYNEQFF
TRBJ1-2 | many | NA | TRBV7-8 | TGTGCCAGCAGCTTAGCGCGCTATGGCTACACCTTC | CASSLARYGYTF
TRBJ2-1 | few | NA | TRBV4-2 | TGTGCCAGCAGCCAAGATTTAGGGCTAGAGAGTATGAATGAGCAGTTCTTC | CASSQDLGLESMNEQFF
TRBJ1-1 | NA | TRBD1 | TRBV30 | TGTGCCTGGAGTGTACTTGGACAGGCGATCATGAACACTGAAGCTTTCTTT | CAWSVLGQAIMNTEAFF
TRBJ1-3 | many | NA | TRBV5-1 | TGCGCCAGCAGCCAGGACACCCGCTCTGGAAACACCATATATTTT | CASSQDTRSGNTIYF
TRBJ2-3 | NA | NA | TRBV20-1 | TGCAGTGCTATCCTGCTGGGCACAGATACGCAGTATTTT | CSAILLGTDTQYF
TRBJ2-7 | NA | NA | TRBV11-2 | TGTGCCAGCAGCTTAATGATCGCCAAACCCTACGAGCAGTACTTC | CASSLMIAKPYEQYF
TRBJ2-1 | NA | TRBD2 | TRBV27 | TGTGCCAGCAGTGGGCAGGTGTTCCCGGGACTAGCGGGAGGGCAGGCCTACAATGAGCAGTTCTTC | CASSGQVFPGLAGGQAYNEQFF
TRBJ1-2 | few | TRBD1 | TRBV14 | TGTGCCAGCAGCCGAGACAGGGCTTCGAGCTATGGCTACACCTTC | CASSRDRASSYGYTF
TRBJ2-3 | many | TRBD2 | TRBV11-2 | TGTGCCAGCAGCCCCGGGGCTAGCGGAGCTGTGGATACGCAGTATTTT | CASSPGASGAVDTQYF
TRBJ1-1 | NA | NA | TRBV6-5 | TGTGCCAGCAGTTACGGGGCACCTAACACTGAAGCTTTCTTT | CASSYGAPNTEAFF
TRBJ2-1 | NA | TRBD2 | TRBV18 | TGTGCCAGCTCACCAAGGACTAGCGGGCCTTCGGATGAGCAGTTCTTC | CASSPRTSGPSDEQFF